The text below deals with one TCR beta chain. This CDR3 has 15 residues. The V end was cut by 6 bases, the J end by 4 bases, with 18 bases between. Germline V gene sequence: CDR1 LGHDT, CDR2 YNNKEL (reference sequence). The data derive from a study of CD8 T cells in Susac syndrome. It was with random hexamers that roughly 0.5 to 1 ug RNA was reverse transcribed. TCRdb reprocessed the immunoSEQ multiplex PCR reads via MiXCR and lists one record per CDR3 protein. The table lists 300,000 to 350,000 distinct CDR3 sequences, approximately 90% of them singletons. The TCR comes from a human donor with multiple sclerosis. V gene TRBV3-1 combines with J gene TRBJ1-1; maybe TRBD1 (6 bases). The specimen was CD4+ T cells from PBMCs. The CDR3 here is CASSRSGGAGTEAFF. The DNA of the CDR3 is TGTGCCAGCAGTCGATCGGGGGGCGCCGGCACTGAAGCTTTCTTT.